These 4 T cell receptor beta chains were sequenced from one sample in a study of T cells in Graves' hyperthyroidism and ophthalmopathy. Amplification targeted TCR beta CDR3 regions from RNA transcripts. First-round RT-PCR targeting the TCR CDR3 was performed with the HTBI primer set. TCRdb reprocessed the multiplex PCR reads via MiXCR and lists one record per CDR3 protein. The sample holds approximately 530,000 distinct CDR3 sequences, 15% to 20% seen once. The sequencing sample was made of blood. The receptors shown here come from a man aged 40-49 years with Graves' ophthalmopathy.

CDR3 DNA: TGCAGTGCTAGAGACCCCCCCGGCCCCCAGCATTTT. As protein: CSARDPPGPQHF. The rearrangement joins TRBV20-1 to TRBJ1-5; D not certain. V lost 0 bases and J lost 10, with 10 bases in between. The CDR3 spans 12 residues. The germline gives CDR1 DFQATT, CDR2 SNEGSKA (reference sequence).

The chain has TRBV5-4 and TRBJ2-6; weak D call: TRBD1 (6 bases). The CDR3 has 16 residues. The V end lost 4 bases, the J end lost 0 bases, and 11 bases lay between the germline ends. CDR1 is SGHNT, CDR2 YYREEE, per germline (reference sequence). The CDR3 region is CASSPGQSSGANVLTF. CDR3 DNA sequence: TGTGCCAGCAGCCCTGGACAGAGCTCTGGGGCCAACGTCCTGACTTTC.

The V and J genes are TRBV24-1 and TRBJ2-1; D might be TRBD2 (6 bases). V shed 4 bases and J shed 0 bases, with 9 bases lying between them. The germline V gene encodes CDR1 KGHDR and CDR2 SFDVKD. The CDR3 loop spans 15 amino acids. CDR3 nucleotides: TGTGCCACCAGTGAGGGGAGGAGCTCCTACAATGAGCAGTTCTTC. This translates into CATSEGRSSYNEQFF.

This clonotype appeared many times. CDR3 sequence (DNA): TGTGCCAGCAGTTCAGCGGGCCATCGCACAGATACGCAGTATTTT. It translates to CASSSAGHRTDTQYF. The chain joins TRBV12-3 or TRBV12-4 to TRBJ2-3; tentatively, D is TRBD2 (6 bases). V was shortened by 4 bases and J by 1 base, with 12 bases between the two germline ends. This CDR3 has 15 amino acids.